This TCR beta chain was sequenced for a study of shared clonotypes between healthy human individuals. Study details: Sampling drew on donors who were a couple of women and three men aged 18 to 49.

This clone came up a few times. This sample also contains other DNA sequences that code for the same CDR3. CDR1 is MNHNS and CDR2 is SASEGT in the germline V gene. V was pared by 2 bases and J by 4 bases, with 6 bases of the junction left unmatched. The CDR3 runs to 15 residues. Every unsorted PBMC PCR replicate was loaded with around 0.3 ug DNA, 33,000 or so T cell genomes. Per the authors' pipeline: ImmunoSEQ only sent back junction sequences with no quality scores, so filtering was done differently. TCRdb's copy holds only in-frame clones and misses some; the assay was immunoSEQ multiplex PCR. V and J calls plus clone size are reproduced from that table; the DNA served to infer D and trimming. The data hold about 450,000 clones, with around 80% observed a single time.

The sample comprised PBMCs. V gene TRBV6-1 combines with J gene TRBJ1-1; 8 positions agree with TRBD1. This sequence originates from a woman aged 40 to 55 in good health. Some clones in this sample may be carry-over from other donors' samples. Here the CDR3 reads CASSERGTGFTEAFF. DNA of the CDR3: TGTGCCAGCAGTGAACGGGGGACAGGTTTCACTGAAGCTTTCTTT.